A selection of T cell receptor beta chains follows, all from one sample in a study of blood T cell repertoires in COVID-19. The table came from immunoSEQ multiplex PCR; TCRdb's copy has only in-frame clones and leaves some out. The sample has 260,000 or so clones; approximately 89% are singletons. Sequencing input: PBMCs or T cells enriched from blood (not recorded which). The receptors here all came from a woman aged 40-49 years with acute COVID-19. Both conserved end residues are part of each CDR3. D genes are given only for firm matches. Rows may omit the clone size; those that give it use once, few, many or a size class.

d_call j_call clone_size v_call cdr3_aa cdr3_nt
NA TRBJ1-5 NA TRBV18 CASSQNIRDNQPQHF TGTGCCAGCTCACAGAATATCAGGGACAATCAGCCCCAGCATTTT
TRBD2 TRBJ2-1 NA TRBV4-3 CASSVAGPHEQFF TGCGCCAGCAGTGTAGCGGGGCCCCATGAGCAGTTCTTC
NA TRBJ1-6 many TRBV28 CASSPDIGTMDSPLHF TGTGCCAGCAGCCCTGACATTGGGACAATGGATTCACCCCTCCACTTT
NA TRBJ2-1 NA TRBV6-2/TRBV6-3 CASSSVGTHDNEQFF TGTGCCAGCAGTTCCGTCGGGACACACGACAATGAGCAGTTCTTC
NA TRBJ1-4 NA TRBV28 CASSLTGATNEKLFF TGTGCCAGCAGTTTAACCGGGGCAACTAATGAAAAACTGTTTTTT
TRBD1 TRBJ2-5 NA TRBV4-1 CASSPLTGTGYETQYF TGCGCCAGCAGCCCACTGACCGGGACAGGGTATGAGACCCAGTACTTC
NA TRBJ2-7 NA TRBV12-3/TRBV12-4 CASSSESYEQYF TGTGCCAGCAGTTCCGAGAGCTACGAGCAGTACTTC
NA TRBJ1-2 NA TRBV30 CAWSGQNYGYTF TGTGCCTGGAGTGGGCAGAACTATGGCTACACCTTC
NA TRBJ2-1 NA TRBV19 CASSMARQGVYNEQFF TGTGCCAGTAGTATGGCCCGGCAGGGTGTCTACAATGAGCAGTTCTTC
NA TRBJ1-6 NA TRBV5-1 CASTGGADNSPLHF TGCGCCAGCACCGGTGGGGCTGATAATTCACCCCTCCACTTT
NA TRBJ1-1 NA TRBV28 CASSSPQWGGTEAFF TGTGCCAGCAGTTCCCCACAGTGGGGGGGGACTGAAGCTTTCTTT
TRBD1 TRBJ2-5 NA TRBV24-1 CATSDPGTGEETQYF TGTGCCACCAGTGACCCTGGGACAGGGGAAGAGACCCAGTACTTC
NA TRBJ2-5 NA TRBV5-5 CASSFEEETQYF TGTGCCAGCAGCTTCGAGGAAGAGACCCAGTACTTC
NA TRBJ2-1 few TRBV7-6 CASSLVAGHYYNEQFF TGTGCCAGCAGCTTAGTCGCCGGACATTACTACAATGAGCAGTTCTTC
TRBD1 TRBJ2-7 NA TRBV18 CASSPPDRAGYEQYF TGTGCCAGCTCACCACCTGACAGGGCGGGTTACGAGCAGTACTTC
TRBD1 TRBJ1-4 NA TRBV5-1 CASSSGGAPEKLFF TGCGCCAGCAGCTCAGGGGGCGCTCCTGAAAAACTGTTTTTT
TRBD1 TRBJ1-1 NA TRBV27 CASSVRGLDTEAFF TGTGCCAGCAGTGTCAGGGGGCTCGACACTGAAGCTTTCTTT
TRBD2 TRBJ2-2 NA TRBV5-1 CASSRGTSGLTGELFF TGCGCCAGCAGCAGGGGAACTAGCGGACTCACCGGGGAGCTGTTTTTT
NA TRBJ1-5 NA TRBV30 CAWSVQRGPQHF TGTGCCTGGAGTGTACAACGGGGGCCCCAGCATTTT
TRBD2 TRBJ2-1 NA TRBV30 CAWSLAVNEQFF TGTGCCTGGAGTCTAGCGGTCAATGAGCAGTTCTTC
NA TRBJ2-2 NA TRBV21-1 CASSPRTSRNTGELFF TGTGCCAGCAGCCCGCGAACTAGCAGGAACACCGGGGAGCTGTTTTTT
TRBD1 TRBJ1-1 NA TRBV5-4 CASSLDRGATEAFF TGTGCCAGCAGCTTGGACAGGGGGGCGACTGAAGCTTTCTTT
TRBD2 TRBJ2-5 NA TRBV4-2 CASSQLGGSGGETQYF TGTGCCAGCAGCCAACTGGGAGGGTCCGGGGGAGAGACCCAGTACTTC
NA TRBJ1-1 NA TRBV9 CASSGLPVTEAFF TGTGCCAGCAGCGGGCTCCCAGTCACTGAAGCTTTCTTT
NA TRBJ2-7 NA TRBV5-1 CASSLESLDSGYEQYF TGCGCCAGCAGCTTGGAGAGTCTGGACAGCGGCTACGAGCAGTACTTC
NA TRBJ1-6 NA TRBV11-3 CASSLVRESPLHF TGTGCCAGCAGCTTAGTGCGGGAGTCACCCCTCCACTTT
NA TRBJ1-1 NA TRBV19 CASRDYGLMNTEAFF TGTGCCAGTAGGGATTATGGACTTATGAACACTGAAGCTTTCTTT
TRBD1 TRBJ1-5 NA TRBV5-3 CARSLFRQGLDSNQPQHF TGTGCCAGAAGCTTGTTCCGACAGGGCCTTGATAGCAATCAGCCCCAGCATTTT
NA TRBJ1-2 NA TRBV28 CASSLRGYGYTF TGTGCCAGCAGTTTACGGGGGTATGGCTACACCTTC
TRBD2 TRBJ2-1 NA TRBV30 CAWSVLASGYYNEQFF TGTGCCTGGAGTGTGTTGGCTAGCGGGTATTACAATGAGCAGTTCTTC
NA TRBJ1-2 NA TRBV7-9 CASSQIPRGPGGYTF TGTGCCAGCAGTCAGATTCCGCGGGGGCCGGGGGGCTACACCTTC